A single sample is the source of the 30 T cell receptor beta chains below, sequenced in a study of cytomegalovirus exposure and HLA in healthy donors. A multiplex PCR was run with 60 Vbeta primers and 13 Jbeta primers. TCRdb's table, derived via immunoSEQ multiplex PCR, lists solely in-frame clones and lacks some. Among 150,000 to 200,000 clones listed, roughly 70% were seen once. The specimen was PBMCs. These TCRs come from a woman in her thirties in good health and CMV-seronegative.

CDR3 bases: TGTGCCAGCGCTTCCCCGCGGGACTATGGCTACACCTTC. This translates into CASASPRDYGYTF. V and J are TRBV25-1 and TRBJ1-2; D not certain. The ends were cut back, 8 bases at V and 3 bases at J, with 13 bases in the middle. Germline CDR1 is MGHDK and CDR2 is SYGVNS. CDR3 size: 13 residues.

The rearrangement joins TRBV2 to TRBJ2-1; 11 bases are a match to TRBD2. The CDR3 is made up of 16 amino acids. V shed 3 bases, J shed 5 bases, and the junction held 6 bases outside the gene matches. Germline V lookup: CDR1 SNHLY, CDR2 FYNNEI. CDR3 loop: CASSDPTSGGDNEQFF. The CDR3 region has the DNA TGTGCCAGCAGTGATCCTACTAGCGGGGGAGACAATGAGCAGTTCTTC.

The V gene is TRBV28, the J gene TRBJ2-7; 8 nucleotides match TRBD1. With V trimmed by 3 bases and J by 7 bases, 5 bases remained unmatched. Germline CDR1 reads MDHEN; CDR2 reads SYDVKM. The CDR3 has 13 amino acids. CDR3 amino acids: CASSFRRDREQYF. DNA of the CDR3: TGTGCCAGCAGTTTTCGACGGGACAGGGAGCAGTACTTC.

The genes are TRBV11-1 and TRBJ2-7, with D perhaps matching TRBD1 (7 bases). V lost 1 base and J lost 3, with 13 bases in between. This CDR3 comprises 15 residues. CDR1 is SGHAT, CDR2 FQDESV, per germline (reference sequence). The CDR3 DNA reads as TGTGCCAGCAGCTTAGGGGCAGGGGGGATCTACGAGCAGTACTTC. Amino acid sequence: CASSLGAGGIYEQYF.

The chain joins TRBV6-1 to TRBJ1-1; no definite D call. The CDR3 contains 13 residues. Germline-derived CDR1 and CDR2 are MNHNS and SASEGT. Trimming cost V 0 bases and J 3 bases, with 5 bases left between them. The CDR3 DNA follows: TGTGCCAGCAGTGAAGCGAGGTACACTGAAGCTTTCTTT. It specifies CASSEARYTEAFF.

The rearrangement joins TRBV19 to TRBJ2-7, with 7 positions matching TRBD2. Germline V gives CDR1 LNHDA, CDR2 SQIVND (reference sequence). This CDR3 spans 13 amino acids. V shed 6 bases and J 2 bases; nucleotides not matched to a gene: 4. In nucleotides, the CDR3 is TGTGCCAGTAGCGTAGGACTAGCCTACGAGCAGTACTTC. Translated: CASSVGLAYEQYF.

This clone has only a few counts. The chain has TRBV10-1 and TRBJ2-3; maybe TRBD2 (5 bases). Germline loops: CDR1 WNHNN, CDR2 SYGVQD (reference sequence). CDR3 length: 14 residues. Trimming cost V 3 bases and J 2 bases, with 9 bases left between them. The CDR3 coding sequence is TGCGCCAGCAGTGACGGGGATTACACAGATACGCAGTATTTT. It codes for CASSDGDYTDTQYF.

CDR3 DNA: TGTGCCAGCAGCTTAGGTCGAACAGGGGTAGGCAATCAGCCCCAGCATTTT. As protein: CASSLGRTGVGNQPQHF. The chain recombines TRBV7-9 with TRBJ1-5; 7 bases are a match to TRBD1. V lost 1 base, J lost 2 bases, and 8 bases stayed unmatched. Germline V gives CDR1 SEHNR, CDR2 FQNEAQ (reference sequence). This CDR3 is built from 17 residues.

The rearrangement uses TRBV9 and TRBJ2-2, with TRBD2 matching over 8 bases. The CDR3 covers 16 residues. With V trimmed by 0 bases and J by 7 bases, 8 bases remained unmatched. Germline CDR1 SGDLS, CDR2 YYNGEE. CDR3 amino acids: CASSVVGSGIGGELFF. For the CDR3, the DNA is TGTGCCAGCAGCGTAGTGGGTAGCGGGATTGGCGGGGAGCTGTTTTTT.

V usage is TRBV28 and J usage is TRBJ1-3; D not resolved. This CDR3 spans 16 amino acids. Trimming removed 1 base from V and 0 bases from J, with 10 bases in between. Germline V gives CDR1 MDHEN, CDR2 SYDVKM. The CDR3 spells CASSLYYRTSGNTIYF. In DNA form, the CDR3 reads TGTGCCAGCAGTTTATACTACCGAACCTCTGGAAACACCATATATTTT.

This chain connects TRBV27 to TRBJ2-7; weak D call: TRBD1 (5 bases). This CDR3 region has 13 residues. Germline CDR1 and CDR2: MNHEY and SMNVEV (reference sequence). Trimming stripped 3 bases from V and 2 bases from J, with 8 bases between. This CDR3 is CASSFDSTYEQYF. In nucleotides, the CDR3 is TGTGCCAGCAGTTTTGACAGTACCTACGAGCAGTACTTC.

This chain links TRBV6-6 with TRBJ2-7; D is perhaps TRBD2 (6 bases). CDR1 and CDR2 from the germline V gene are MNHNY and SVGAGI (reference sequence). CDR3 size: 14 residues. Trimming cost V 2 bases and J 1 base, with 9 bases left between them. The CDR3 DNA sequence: TGTGCCAGCAGTTACCTGGAGGGGTCCTACGAGCAGTACTTC. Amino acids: CASSYLEGSYEQYF.

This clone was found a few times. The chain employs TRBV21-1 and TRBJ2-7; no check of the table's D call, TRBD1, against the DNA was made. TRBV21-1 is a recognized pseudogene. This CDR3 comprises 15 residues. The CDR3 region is CAIGYYRVRENEQYF. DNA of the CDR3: TGTGCCATCGGGTATTACAGGGTTAGGGAAAACGAGCAGTACTTC.

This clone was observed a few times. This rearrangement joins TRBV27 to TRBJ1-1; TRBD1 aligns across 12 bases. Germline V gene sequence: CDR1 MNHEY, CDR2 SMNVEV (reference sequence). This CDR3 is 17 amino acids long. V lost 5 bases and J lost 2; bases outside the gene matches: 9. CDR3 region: CASSPGTGGASNTEAFF. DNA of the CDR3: TGTGCCAGCAGTCCCGGGACAGGGGGCGCGTCTAACACTGAAGCTTTCTTT.

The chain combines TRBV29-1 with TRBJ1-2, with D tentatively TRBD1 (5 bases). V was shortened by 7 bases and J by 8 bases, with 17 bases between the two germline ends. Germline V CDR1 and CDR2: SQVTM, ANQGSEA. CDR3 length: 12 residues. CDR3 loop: CSARTSGGGYTF. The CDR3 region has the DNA TGCAGCGCAAGGACATCAGGTGGCGGCTACACCTTC.

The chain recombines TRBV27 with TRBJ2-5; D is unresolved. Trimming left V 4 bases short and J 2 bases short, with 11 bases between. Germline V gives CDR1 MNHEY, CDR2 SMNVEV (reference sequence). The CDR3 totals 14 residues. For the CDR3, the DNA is TGTGCCAGCAGTTCCGAAATACGGCAAGAGACCCAGTACTTC. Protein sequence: CASSSEIRQETQYF.

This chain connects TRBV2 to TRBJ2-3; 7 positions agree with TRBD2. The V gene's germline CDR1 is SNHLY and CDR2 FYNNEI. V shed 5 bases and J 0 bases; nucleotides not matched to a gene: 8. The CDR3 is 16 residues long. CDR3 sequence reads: CASSPTLGGSTDTQYF. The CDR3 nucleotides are TGTGCCAGCAGTCCTACTTTGGGGGGGAGCACAGATACGCAGTATTTT.

The CDR3 DNA follows: TGTGCCAGCAGCTTACAGGGCCACACATCCTACAATGAGCAGTTCTTC. It encodes CASSLQGHTSYNEQFF. V gene TRBV7-3 combines with J gene TRBJ2-1; a possible D gene is TRBD1 (5 bases). The germline V gene encodes CDR1 SGHTA and CDR2 FQGTGA. V gave up 2 bases and J gave up 1 base, with 12 bases separating them. The CDR3 is 16 amino acids.

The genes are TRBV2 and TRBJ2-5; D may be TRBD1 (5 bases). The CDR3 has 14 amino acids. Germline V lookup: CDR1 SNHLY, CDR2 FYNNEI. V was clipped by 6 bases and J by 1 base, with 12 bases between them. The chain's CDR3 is CASSDQTGQETQYF. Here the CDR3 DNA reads TGTGCCAGCAGCGACCAAACAGGCCAAGAGACCCAGTACTTC.

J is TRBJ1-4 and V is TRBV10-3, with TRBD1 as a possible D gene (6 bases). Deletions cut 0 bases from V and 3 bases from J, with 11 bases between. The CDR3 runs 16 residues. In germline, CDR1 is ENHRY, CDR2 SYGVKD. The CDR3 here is CAISESQGPANEKLFF. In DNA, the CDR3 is TGTGCCATCAGTGAGTCACAGGGTCCAGCTAATGAAAAACTGTTTTTT.

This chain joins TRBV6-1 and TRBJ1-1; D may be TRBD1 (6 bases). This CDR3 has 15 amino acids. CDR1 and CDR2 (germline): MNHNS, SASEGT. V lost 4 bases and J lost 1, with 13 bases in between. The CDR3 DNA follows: TGTGCCAGCAGTGCCGACAGGAGATCGAACACTGAAGCTTTCTTT. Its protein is CASSADRRSNTEAFF.

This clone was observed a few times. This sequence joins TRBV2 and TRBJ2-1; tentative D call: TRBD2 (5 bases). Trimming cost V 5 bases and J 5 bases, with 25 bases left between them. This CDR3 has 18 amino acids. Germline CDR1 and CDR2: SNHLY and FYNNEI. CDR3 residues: CASSTYSAGESINNEQFF. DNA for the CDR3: TGTGCCAGCAGTACCTATTCAGCCGGGGAGTCCATTAACAATGAGCAGTTCTTC.

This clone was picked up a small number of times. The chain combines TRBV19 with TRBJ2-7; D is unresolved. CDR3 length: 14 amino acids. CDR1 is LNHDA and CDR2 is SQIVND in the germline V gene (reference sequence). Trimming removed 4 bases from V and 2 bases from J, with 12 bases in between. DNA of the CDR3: TGTGCCAGTAGTACTTTGTTGACACCCTACGAGCAGTACTTC. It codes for CASSTLLTPYEQYF.

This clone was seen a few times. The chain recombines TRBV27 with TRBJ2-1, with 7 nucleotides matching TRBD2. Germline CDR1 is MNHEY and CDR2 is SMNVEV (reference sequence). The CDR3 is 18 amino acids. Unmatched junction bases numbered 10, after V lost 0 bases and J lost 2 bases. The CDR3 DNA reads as TGTGCCAGCAGTTTATCGGGAATCGGGGGGTATACCTACAATGAGCAGTTCTTC. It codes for CASSLSGIGGYTYNEQFF.

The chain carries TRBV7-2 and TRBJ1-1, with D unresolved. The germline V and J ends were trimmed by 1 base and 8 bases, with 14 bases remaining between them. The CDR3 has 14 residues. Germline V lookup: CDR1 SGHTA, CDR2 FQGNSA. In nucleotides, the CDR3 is TGTGCCAGCAGCTTAGATCACAATCCGCCCGAAGCTTTCTTT. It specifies CASSLDHNPPEAFF.

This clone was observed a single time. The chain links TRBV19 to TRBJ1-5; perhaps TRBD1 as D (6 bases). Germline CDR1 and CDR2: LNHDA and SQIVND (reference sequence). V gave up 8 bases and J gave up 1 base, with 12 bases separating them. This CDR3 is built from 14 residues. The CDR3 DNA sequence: TGTGCCAGTTTGGGACATCGGAGCAATCAGCCCCAGCATTTT. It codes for CASLGHRSNQPQHF.

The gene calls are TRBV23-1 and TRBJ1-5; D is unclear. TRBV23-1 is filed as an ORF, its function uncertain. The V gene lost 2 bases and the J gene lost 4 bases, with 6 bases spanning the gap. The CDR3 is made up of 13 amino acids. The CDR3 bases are TGCGCCAGCAGTCAACGGAGAAATCAGCCCCAGCATTTT. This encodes CASSQRRNQPQHF.

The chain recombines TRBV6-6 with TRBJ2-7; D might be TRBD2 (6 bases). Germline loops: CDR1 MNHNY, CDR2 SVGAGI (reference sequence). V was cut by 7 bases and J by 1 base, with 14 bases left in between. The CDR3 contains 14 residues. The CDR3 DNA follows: TGTGCCAGCACCCGGGACTCGGGGTCCTACGAGCAGTACTTC. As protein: CASTRDSGSYEQYF.

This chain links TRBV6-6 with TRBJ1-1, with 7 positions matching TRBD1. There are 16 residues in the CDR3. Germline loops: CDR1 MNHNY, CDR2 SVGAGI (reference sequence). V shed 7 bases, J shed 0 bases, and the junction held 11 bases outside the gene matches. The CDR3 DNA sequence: TGTGCCAGCATCTTAAGAGGGGGCCAAATGAACACTGAAGCTTTCTTT. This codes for CASILRGGQMNTEAFF.

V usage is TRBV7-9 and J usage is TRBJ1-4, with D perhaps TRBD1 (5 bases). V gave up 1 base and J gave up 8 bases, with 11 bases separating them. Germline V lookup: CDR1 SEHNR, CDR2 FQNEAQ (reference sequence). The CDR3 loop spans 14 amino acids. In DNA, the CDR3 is TGTGCCAGCAGCTTAGAGGGGTCACGGGAAAAACTGTTTTTT. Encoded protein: CASSLEGSREKLFF.